A single T cell receptor beta chain is shown here with its context. The antigen remains unidentified. Genomic DNA for TCR beta libraries, 1.5 to 2 micrograms, came from cryopreserved PBMCs. The data belong to a study of cytotoxic CD8 clonotypes in ibrutinib-treated CLL. Study-level background: Samples yielded averages of 255,043 productive templates and 75,000 to 95,000 productive rearrangements. Whole-study findings and limits: Having risen at ibrutinib response, clonality had fallen back toward baseline by progression. Once treatment began, public clonotypes, which were uncommon, contracted or stayed stable.

CDR3 size: 12 residues. The germline CDR1 and CDR2 sequences are GTSNPN and SVGIG (reference sequence). V was pared by 3 bases and J by 10 bases, with 15 bases between. Sequenced by immunoSEQ multiplex PCR; TCRdb stores in-frame clones only, minus some. This table holds about 70,000 clones, about nine tenths found once. The receptor was isolated from a human donor with chronic lymphocytic leukemia. The J gene is TRBJ1-1, the V gene TRBV30, with D possibly matching TRBD1 (5 bases). The material was PBMCs, obtained after 12 months of ibrutinib treatment. The CDR3 loop is CAWSPVGGGAFF. CDR3 nucleotide sequence: TGTGCCTGGAGCCCCGTGGGGGGGGGAGCTTTCTTT.